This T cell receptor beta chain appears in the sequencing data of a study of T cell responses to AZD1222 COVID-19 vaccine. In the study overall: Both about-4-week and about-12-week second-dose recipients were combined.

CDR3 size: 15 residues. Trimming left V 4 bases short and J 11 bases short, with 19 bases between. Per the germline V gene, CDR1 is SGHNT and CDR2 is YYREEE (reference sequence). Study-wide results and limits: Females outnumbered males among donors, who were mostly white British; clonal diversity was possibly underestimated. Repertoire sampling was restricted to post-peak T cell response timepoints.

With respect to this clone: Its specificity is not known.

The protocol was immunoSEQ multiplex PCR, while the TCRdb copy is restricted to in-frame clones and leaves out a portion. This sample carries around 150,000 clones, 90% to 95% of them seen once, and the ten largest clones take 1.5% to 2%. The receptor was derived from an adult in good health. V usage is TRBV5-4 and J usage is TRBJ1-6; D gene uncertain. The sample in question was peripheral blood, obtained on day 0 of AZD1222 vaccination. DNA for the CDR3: TGTGCCAGCAGCCCGGTGGAGGGAGAGAGTCCACCCCTCCACTTT. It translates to CASSPVEGESPPLHF. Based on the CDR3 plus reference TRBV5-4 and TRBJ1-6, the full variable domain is ETGVTQSPTHLIKTRGQQVTLRCSSQSGHNTVSWYQQALGQGPQFIFQYYREEENGRGNFPPRFSGLQFPNYSSELNVNALELDDSALYLCASSPVEGESPPLHFGNGTRLTVT.